The clone carrying this T cell receptor (beta chain) was observed a few times. The antigen is undetermined. TCRdb re-called the reads through MiXCR, storing one row per CDR3 protein. The data show over 100,000 distinct CDR3 sequences, around 28% seen once. This CDR3 region has 17 residues. Germline-derived CDR1 and CDR2 are SGHTA and FQGNSA. Unmatched junction bases numbered 13, after V lost 5 bases and J lost 3 bases. The sample belongs to a study of T cell repertoires in cytomegalovirus infection. V and J are TRBV7-2 and TRBJ2-7; 10 positions match TRBD2. This sequence was found in a human donor in good health (CMV status not recorded). Some clones in this sample may be carry-over from other donors' samples. Here the sequenced sample was CD8+ T cells from cultured PBMCs, taken from culture after CMV antigen stimulation. CDR3 loop: CASSPTSGAYLVYEQYF. In DNA form, the CDR3 reads TGTGCCAGCAGCCCCACTAGCGGGGCCTACCTTGTCTACGAGCAGTACTTC.